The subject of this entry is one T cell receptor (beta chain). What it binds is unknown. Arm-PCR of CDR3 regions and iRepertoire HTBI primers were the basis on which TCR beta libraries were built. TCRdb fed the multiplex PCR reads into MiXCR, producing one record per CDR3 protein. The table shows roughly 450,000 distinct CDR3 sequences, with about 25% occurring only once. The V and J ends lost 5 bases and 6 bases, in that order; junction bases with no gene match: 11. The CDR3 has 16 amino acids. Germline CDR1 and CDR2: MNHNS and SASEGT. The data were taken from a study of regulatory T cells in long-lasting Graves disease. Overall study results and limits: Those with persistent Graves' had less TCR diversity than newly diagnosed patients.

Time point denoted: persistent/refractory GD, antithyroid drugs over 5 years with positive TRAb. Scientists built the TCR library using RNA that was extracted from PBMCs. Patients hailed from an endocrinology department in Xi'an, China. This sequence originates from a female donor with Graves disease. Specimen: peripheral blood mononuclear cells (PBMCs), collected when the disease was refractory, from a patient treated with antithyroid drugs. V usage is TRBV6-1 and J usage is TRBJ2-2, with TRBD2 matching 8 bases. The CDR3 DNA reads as TGTGCCAGCAGTAGGGACCCCGGGGGGGTCTCCGGGGAGCTGTTTTTT. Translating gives CASSRDPGGVSGELFF.